These T cell receptor beta chains were read from a single sample in a study of blood T cell repertoires in COVID-19. TCRdb's table, derived via immunoSEQ multiplex PCR, lists solely in-frame clones and lacks some. Among some 100,000 clones listed, 65% to 90% were seen once. Sequencing used PBMCs or T cells enriched from blood (not recorded which). The receptors come from a woman aged 50 to 60 who had recovered from COVID-19. CDR3s include the opening cysteine and the closing phenylalanine or tryptophan. Each record gives: J gene, D gene, V gene, CDR3 protein. A D gene is named only where the DNA matches it firmly.

>TRBJ2-3|-|TRBV11-1
CASSLQRDSTDTQYF
>TRBJ1-1|-|TRBV10-3
CAISEQAANTEAFF
>TRBJ1-1|-|TRBV6-1
CASSELAKVSEAFF
>TRBJ1-1|TRBD1|TRBV30
CACEIPGQGKNTEAFF
>TRBJ2-2|-|TRBV9
CASSVVPETGELFF
>TRBJ2-1|TRBD2|TRBV29-1
CSVNGLADYNEQFF
>TRBJ2-1|-|TRBV12-3/TRBV12-4
CASSLVRDNEQFF
>TRBJ1-4|TRBD1|TRBV19
CASKNRGTNEKLFF
>TRBJ2-3|TRBD1|TRBV6-4
CASSVTGDTDTQYF
>TRBJ1-4|-|TRBV27
CASSPGRTSEKLFF
>TRBJ1-2|TRBD1|TRBV6-5
CASRRTGEVEGYTF
>TRBJ1-4|-|TRBV28
CASSLSATNEKLFF
>TRBJ2-7|TRBD2|TRBV18
CASSPTSGGHYEQYF
>TRBJ2-1|TRBD2|TRBV29-1
CSGGGGPYNEQFF
>TRBJ2-7|-|TRBV30
CAWSIPGLEQYF
>TRBJ2-1|-|TRBV9
CASSPRTGRYAGGPYNEQFF
>TRBJ2-3|TRBD1|TRBV9
CASSVGPGGSTDTQYF
>TRBJ1-6|-|TRBV28
CASSLRGGYNSPLHF
>TRBJ1-2|TRBD1|TRBV19
CASSTSGQGAYYGYTF
>TRBJ1-5|TRBD1|TRBV4-1
CASSQVVGTGGDQPQHF
>TRBJ1-2|-|TRBV5-4
CASSLTGPANYGYTF
>TRBJ2-7|-|TRBV10-3
CAISVDNYEQYF
>TRBJ1-6|TRBD1|TRBV27
CASSFRWGGTGHSPLHF
>TRBJ1-5|-|TRBV2
CASSEGQVSQPQHF
>TRBJ2-3|TRBD2|TRBV27
CASSLGTKQYF
>TRBJ1-5|-|TRBV28
CASSSPNTGMRQPQHF
>TRBJ2-1|TRBD2|TRBV19
CASSIGGGRGGEQFF
>TRBJ1-2|TRBD1|TRBV24-1
CATSVGTAYGYTF
>TRBJ1-4|-|TRBV30
CAWSTGEGWEKLFF
>TRBJ2-1|TRBD2|TRBV4-1
CASRTSDPYNEQFF
>TRBJ2-1|TRBD2|TRBV5-4
CASSVGLAGGGEQFF
>TRBJ1-1|TRBD1|TRBV10-3
CAISGDRGSHTEAFF
>TRBJ1-6|-|TRBV28
CASSLSSNISPLHF
>TRBJ1-4|TRBD1|TRBV3-1/TRBV3-2
CASSQELQGADEKLFF
>TRBJ2-2|-|TRBV24-1
CATSDPRQGGTGELFF
>TRBJ2-1|TRBD1|TRBV4-1
CASSFGQGLREQFF